A single sample is the source of the 8 T cell receptor beta chains below, sequenced in a study of human T cells and chemical hapten exposure. TCRdb fed the RACE reads into MiXCR, producing one record per CDR3 protein. The table lists tens of thousands of distinct CDR3 sequences, around a tenth of them singletons. Regarding time point: patch test 1, 2 weeks after DPC sensitization. This sample's treatment: therapeutic diphenylcyclopropenone sensitization with weekly scalp DPC. The sequences come from whole blood, collected in connection with sensitization to the hapten diphenylcyclopropenone (DPC). These receptor sequences come from a woman in her 50s with alopecia areata. Some clones in this sample may be carry-over from other donors' samples.

This sequence joins TRBV29-1 and TRBJ1-2; TRBD1 matches at 7 bases. This CDR3 region has 12 residues. CDR1 is SQVTM, CDR2 ANQGSEA, per germline. Germline trimming cut 5 bases from V and 7 bases from J; bases unmatched to any gene: 7. CDR3 DNA: TGCAGCGTTCCACAGGGGCAAAGTGGCTACACCTTC. This codes for CSVPQGQSGYTF.

In its sample, this clonotype was seen many times. The gene calls are TRBV11-2 and TRBJ1-4, with D maybe TRBD1 (5 bases). This CDR3 spans 14 amino acids. V lost 2 bases to trimming and J lost 6 bases, with 10 bases between them. CDR1 and CDR2 (germline): SGHAT, FQNNGV. CDR3 sequence (DNA): TGTGCCAGCAGCTTACAGACCAGGGATGAAAAACTGTTTTTT. Its translation: CASSLQTRDEKLFF.

The chain couples TRBV19 to TRBJ2-3; possible D gene TRBD2, 6 bases. The germline V gene encodes CDR1 LNHDA and CDR2 SQIVND (reference sequence). V was trimmed by 10 bases and J by 4 bases, leaving 18 bases between them. This CDR3 is 14 amino acids long. The CDR3 nucleotides are TGTGCCACGAAACTAGCAGACCACCCAGATACGCAGTATTTT. Its protein is CATKLADHPDTQYF.

This clonotype was picked up many times. The chain employs TRBV28 and TRBJ1-1, with 8 bases lining up with TRBD1. V shed 6 bases, J shed 4 bases, and the junction held 10 bases outside the gene matches. Germline V gives CDR1 MDHEN, CDR2 SYDVKM. The CDR3 totals 15 residues. CDR3 bases: TGTGCCAGCAGGGCAACTTCAGGGGGCGGCACTGAAGCTTTCTTT. Its translation: CASRATSGGGTEAFF.

V gene TRBV2 combines with J gene TRBJ1-6, with D maybe TRBD1 (5 bases). Trimming removed 1 base from V and 0 bases from J, with 16 bases in between. Germline loops: CDR1 SNHLY, CDR2 FYNNEI. There are 19 residues in the CDR3. CDR3 in amino acids: CASSEDRRGPSSYNSPLHF. The CDR3 nucleotides are TGTGCCAGCAGTGAAGACAGAAGGGGCCCGAGCTCCTATAATTCACCCCTCCACTTT.

J is TRBJ1-5 and V is TRBV5-1; 7 bases line up with TRBD1. Germline V gene data show CDR1 as SGHRS and CDR2 as YFSETQ. The J segment lost 5 bases and the V segment lost 4 bases, leaving 12 bases of the junction unmatched. The CDR3 is 16 residues long. The chain's CDR3 is CASSQGGASSHQPQHF. DNA for the CDR3: TGCGCCAGCAGCCAAGGGGGCGCAAGTTCTCATCAGCCCCAGCATTTT.

In this sample, this clonotype turned up many times. DNA of the CDR3: TGCGCCAGCAGGGAGCAGAACACTGAAGCTTTCTTT. This gives the protein CASREQNTEAFF. The chain employs TRBV5-1 and TRBJ1-1; D remains unclear. CDR3 size: 12 residues. The germline V gene has CDR1 SGHRS and CDR2 YFSETQ. Trimming took 5 bases from V and 1 from J, leaving 6 bases between them.

The chain joins TRBV7-2 to TRBJ2-1; TRBD1 agrees at 8 bases. Germline values: CDR1 SGHTA, CDR2 FQGNSA. This CDR3 has 17 residues. V lost 1 base to trimming and J lost 4 bases; unmatched junction nucleotides: 9. The CDR3 DNA is TGTGCCAGCAGCTTAGGCGGACAGGGATTGTTATACAATGAGCAGTTCTTC. It specifies CASSLGGQGLLYNEQFF.